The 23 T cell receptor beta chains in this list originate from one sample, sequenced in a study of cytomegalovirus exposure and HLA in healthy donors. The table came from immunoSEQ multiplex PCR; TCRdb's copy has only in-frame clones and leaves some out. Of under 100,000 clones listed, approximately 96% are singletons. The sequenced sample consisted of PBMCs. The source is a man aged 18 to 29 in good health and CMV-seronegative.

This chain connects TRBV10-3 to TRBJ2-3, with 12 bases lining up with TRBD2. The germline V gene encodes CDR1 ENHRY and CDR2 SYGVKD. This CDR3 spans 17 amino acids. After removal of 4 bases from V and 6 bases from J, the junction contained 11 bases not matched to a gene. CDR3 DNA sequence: TGTGCCATCAGTGCATCCGGGACTAGCGGGCCCGGGGATACGCAGTATTTT. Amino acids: CAISASGTSGPGDTQYF.

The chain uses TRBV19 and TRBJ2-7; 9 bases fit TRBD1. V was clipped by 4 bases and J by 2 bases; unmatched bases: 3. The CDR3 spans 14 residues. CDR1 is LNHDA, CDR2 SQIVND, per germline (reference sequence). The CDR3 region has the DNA TGTGCCAGTAGTAAGGGACAGGGCACCTACGAGCAGTACTTC. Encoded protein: CASSKGQGTYEQYF. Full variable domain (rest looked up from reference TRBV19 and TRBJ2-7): DGGITQSPKYLFRKEGQNVTLSCEQNLNHDAMYWYRQDPGQGLRLIYYSQIVNDFQKGDIAEGYSVSREKKESFPLTVTSAQKNPTAFYLCASSKGQGTYEQYFGPGTRLTVT.

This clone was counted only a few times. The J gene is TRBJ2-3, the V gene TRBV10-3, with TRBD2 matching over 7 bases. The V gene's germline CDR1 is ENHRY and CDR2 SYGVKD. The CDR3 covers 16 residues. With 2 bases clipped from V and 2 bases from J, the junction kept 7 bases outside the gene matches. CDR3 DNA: TGTGCCATCAGTGAGGGGAGGGAGGTGAACACAGATACGCAGTATTTT. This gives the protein CAISEGREVNTDTQYF.

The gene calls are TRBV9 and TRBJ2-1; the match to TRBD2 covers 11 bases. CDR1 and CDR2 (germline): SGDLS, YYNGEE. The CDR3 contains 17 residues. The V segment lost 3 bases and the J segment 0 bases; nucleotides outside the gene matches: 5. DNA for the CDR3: TGTGCCAGCAGCGAAACAACTAGCGGGAGCTCCTACAATGAGCAGTTCTTC. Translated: CASSETTSGSSYNEQFF.

For the CDR3, the DNA is TGTGCCAGCAGCAGGGGGGGTTCGAACACTGAAGCTTTCTTT. Protein sequence: CASSRGGSNTEAFF. This chain connects TRBV5-5 to TRBJ1-1, with D maybe TRBD1 (6 bases). Trimming stripped 4 bases from V and 1 base from J, with 11 bases between. Germline values: CDR1 SGHKS, CDR2 YYEKEE (reference sequence). The CDR3 has 14 amino acids.

CDR3 sequence (DNA): TGTGCCAGCATTTTCCCGGGGATCTCCTACGAGCAGTACGTC. Translated: CASIFPGISYEQYV. This rearrangement joins TRBV5-6 to TRBJ2-7, with a weak D call TRBD2 (5 bases). The CDR3 length is 14 residues. The germline gives CDR1 SGHDT, CDR2 YYEEEE. Trimming shortened V by 6 bases and J by 0 bases, and 13 bases separated the two germline ends.

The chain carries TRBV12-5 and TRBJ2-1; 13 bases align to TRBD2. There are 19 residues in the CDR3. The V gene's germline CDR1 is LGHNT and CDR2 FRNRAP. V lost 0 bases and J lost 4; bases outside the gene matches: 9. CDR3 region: CASGLVPGTSGKTYNEQFF. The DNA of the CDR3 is TGTGCTAGTGGTTTGGTACCAGGGACTAGCGGGAAGACTTACAATGAGCAGTTCTTC.

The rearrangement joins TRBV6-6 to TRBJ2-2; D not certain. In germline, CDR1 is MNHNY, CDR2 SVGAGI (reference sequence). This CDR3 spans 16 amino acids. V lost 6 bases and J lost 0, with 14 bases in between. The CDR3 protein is CASSRLKSANTGELFF. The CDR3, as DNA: TGTGCCAGCAGCCGATTGAAGAGCGCGAACACCGGGGAGCTGTTTTTT.

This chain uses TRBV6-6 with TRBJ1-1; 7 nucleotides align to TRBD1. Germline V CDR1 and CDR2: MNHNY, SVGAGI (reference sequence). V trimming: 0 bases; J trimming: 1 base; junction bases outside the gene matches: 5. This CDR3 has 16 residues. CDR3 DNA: TGTGCCAGCAGTTACTCACAGGGGATAGGGAACACTGAAGCTTTCTTT. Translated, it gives CASSYSQGIGNTEAFF.

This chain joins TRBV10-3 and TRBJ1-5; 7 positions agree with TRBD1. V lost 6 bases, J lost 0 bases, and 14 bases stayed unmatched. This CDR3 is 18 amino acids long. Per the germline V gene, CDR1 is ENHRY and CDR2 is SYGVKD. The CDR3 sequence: CAIRRDSPSDYSNQPQHF. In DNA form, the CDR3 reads TGTGCCATCAGGAGGGACAGTCCGTCCGATTATAGCAATCAGCCCCAGCATTTT.

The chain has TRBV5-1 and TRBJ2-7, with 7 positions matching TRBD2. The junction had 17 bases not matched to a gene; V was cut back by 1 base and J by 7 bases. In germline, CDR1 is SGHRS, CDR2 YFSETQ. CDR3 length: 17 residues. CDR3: CASSLPVRRPGREEQYF. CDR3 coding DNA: TGCGCCAGCAGCTTGCCAGTCAGGCGCCCGGGGCGGGAGGAGCAGTACTTC.

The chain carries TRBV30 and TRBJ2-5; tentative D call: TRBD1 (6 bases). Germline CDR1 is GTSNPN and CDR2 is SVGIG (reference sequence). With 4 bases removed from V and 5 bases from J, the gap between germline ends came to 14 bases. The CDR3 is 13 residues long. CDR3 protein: CAWKAGVGETQYF. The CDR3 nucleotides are TGTGCCTGGAAAGCAGGGGTGGGGGAGACCCAGTACTTC. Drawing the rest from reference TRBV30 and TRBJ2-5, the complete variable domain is SQTIHQWPATLVQPVGSPLSLECTVEGTSNPNLYWYRQAAGRGLQLLFYSVGIGQISSEVPQNLSASRPQDRQFILSSKKLLLSDSGFYLCAWKAGVGETQYFGPGTRLLVL.

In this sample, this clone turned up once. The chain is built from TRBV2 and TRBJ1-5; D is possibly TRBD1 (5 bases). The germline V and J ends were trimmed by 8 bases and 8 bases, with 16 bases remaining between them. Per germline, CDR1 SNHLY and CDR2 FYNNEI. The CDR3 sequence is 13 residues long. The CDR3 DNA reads TGTGCCAGCCGTTTAGGGGATTTTGAGCCCCAGCATTTT. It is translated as CASRLGDFEPQHF.

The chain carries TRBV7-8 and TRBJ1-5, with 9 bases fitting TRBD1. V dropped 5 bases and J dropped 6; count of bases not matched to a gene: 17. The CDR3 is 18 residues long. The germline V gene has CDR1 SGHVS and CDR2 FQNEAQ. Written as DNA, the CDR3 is TGTGCCAGCAGCGACTTTCGGGACAGGGTACCCTCGAGTCAGCCCCAGCATTTT. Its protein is CASSDFRDRVPSSQPQHF.

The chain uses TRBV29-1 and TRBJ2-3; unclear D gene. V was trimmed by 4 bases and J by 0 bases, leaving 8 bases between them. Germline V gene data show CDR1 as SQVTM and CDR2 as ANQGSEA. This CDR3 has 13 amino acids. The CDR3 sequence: CSVVRDSTDTQYF. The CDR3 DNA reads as TGCAGCGTTGTTCGCGATAGCACAGATACGCAGTATTTT.

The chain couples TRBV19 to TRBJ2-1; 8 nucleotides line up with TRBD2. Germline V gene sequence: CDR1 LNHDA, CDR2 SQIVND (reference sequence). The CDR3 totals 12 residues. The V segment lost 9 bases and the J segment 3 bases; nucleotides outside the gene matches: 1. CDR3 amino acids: CASGRGYNEQFF. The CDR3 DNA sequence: TGTGCCAGCGGGAGGGGCTACAATGAGCAGTTCTTC. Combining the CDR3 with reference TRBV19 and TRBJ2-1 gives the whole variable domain DGGITQSPKYLFRKEGQNVTLSCEQNLNHDAMYWYRQDPGQGLRLIYYSQIVNDFQKGDIAEGYSVSREKKESFPLTVTSAQKNPTAFYLCASGRGYNEQFFGPGTRLTVL.

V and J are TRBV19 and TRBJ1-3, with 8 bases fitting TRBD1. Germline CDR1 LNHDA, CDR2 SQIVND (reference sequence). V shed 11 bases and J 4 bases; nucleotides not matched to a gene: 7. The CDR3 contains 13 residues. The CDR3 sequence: CAGEDRGGNTIYF. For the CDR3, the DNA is TGTGCCGGAGAAGACAGGGGCGGAAACACCATATATTTT.

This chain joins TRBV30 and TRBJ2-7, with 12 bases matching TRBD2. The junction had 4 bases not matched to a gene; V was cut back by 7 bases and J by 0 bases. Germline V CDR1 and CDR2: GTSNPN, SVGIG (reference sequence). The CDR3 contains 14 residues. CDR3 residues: CALGLAGNSYEQYF. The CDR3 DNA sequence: TGTGCCTTAGGACTAGCGGGAAACTCCTACGAGCAGTACTTC.

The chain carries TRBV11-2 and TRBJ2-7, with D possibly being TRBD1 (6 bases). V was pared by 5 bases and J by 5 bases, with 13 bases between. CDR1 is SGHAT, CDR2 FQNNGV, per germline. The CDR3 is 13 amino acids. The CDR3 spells CASSNTGMDEQYV. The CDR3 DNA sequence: TGTGCCAGCAGCAACACAGGGATGGACGAGCAGTACGTC.

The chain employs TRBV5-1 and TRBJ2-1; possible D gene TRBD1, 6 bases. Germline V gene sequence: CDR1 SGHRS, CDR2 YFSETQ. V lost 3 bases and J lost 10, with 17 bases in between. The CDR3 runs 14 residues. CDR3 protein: CASSSGNRVGEQFF. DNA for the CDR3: TGCGCCAGCAGCTCAGGTAACAGGGTTGGCGAGCAGTTCTTC.

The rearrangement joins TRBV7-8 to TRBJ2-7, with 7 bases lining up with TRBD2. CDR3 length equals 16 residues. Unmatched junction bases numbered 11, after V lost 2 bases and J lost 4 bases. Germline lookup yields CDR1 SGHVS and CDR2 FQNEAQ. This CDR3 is CASSLMGGGSLYEQYF. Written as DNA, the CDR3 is TGTGCCAGCAGCTTAATGGGTGGCGGGAGCCTTTACGAGCAGTACTTC.

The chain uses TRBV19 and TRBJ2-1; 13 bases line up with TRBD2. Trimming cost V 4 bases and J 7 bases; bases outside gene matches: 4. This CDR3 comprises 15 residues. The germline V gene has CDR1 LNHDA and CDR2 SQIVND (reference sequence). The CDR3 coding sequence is TGTGCCAGTAGTACGGGACTAGCGGGACTTAATGAGCAGTTCTTC. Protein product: CASSTGLAGLNEQFF.

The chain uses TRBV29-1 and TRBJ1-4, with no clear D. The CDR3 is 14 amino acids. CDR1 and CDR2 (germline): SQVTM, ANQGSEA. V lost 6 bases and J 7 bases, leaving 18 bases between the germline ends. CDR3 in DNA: TGCAGCGTCGGGGATGGGGAAAGTAGTGAAAAACTGTTTTTT. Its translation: CSVGDGESSEKLFF. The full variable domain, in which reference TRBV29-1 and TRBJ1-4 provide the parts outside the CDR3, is SAVISQKPSRDICQRGTSLTIQCQVDSQVTMMFWYRQQPGQSLTLIATANQGSEATYESGFVIDKFPISRPNLTFSTLTVSNMSPEDSSIYLCSVGDGESSEKLFFGSGTQLSVL.